These 28 T cell receptor beta chains share one sample of origin, sequenced in a study of blood T cells in healthy people across ages. Primed by a sample-barcoded 5' primer and a J-beta primer mix, a second PCR proceeded for about 7 to 11 cycles. TCRdb reprocessed the 5' RACE reads with MiXCR, giving one entry per CDR3 protein. This repertoire shows over 600,000 distinct CDR3 sequences, roughly three fifths found once; its top ten account for roughly 25%. The sample comprised blood. These receptors originate from a man in his forties in good health.

This clonotype occurred a few times. V gene TRBV11-3 combines with J gene TRBJ2-7; D possibly corresponds to TRBD2 (5 bases). CDR1 and CDR2 (germline): SGHNT, YENEEA. The CDR3 spans 14 residues. V lost 2 bases to trimming and J lost 5 bases, with 13 bases between them. The CDR3 coding sequence is TGTGCCAGCAGCTTACCGGGGAAAAGCCACGAGCAGTACTTC. It codes for CASSLPGKSHEQYF.

The rearrangement joins TRBV6-9 to TRBJ2-1; D unclear. The length of the CDR3 is 16 residues. The germline V gene has CDR1 MNHGY and CDR2 SVAAGI. V gave up 5 bases and J gave up 6 bases, with 20 bases separating them. Here the CDR3 DNA reads TGTGCCAGCAGTCACTTCTCCATAGGGCAGGCCAATGAGCAGTTCTTC. Its protein product is CASSHFSIGQANEQFF.

This clonotype was seen only once. J is TRBJ2-1 and V is TRBV12-3 or TRBV12-4, with a possible D match to TRBD1 (6 bases). Trimming cost V 8 bases and J 5 bases, with 16 bases left between them. This CDR3 comprises 14 residues. The DNA of the CDR3 is TGTGCCAGCTCCCGTGCCGGGACAAACAATGAGCAGTTCTTC. Amino acids: CASSRAGTNNEQFF.

This clonotype is a singleton in its sample. The chain uses TRBV14 and TRBJ2-1; the match to TRBD2 covers 9 bases. After removal of 4 bases from V and 3 bases from J, the junction contained 10 bases not matched to a gene. CDR1 and CDR2 from the germline V gene are SGHDN and FVKESK. The CDR3 has 17 amino acids. CDR3 DNA: TGTGCCAGCAGCCTTTACAGCGGGGGGCGCATCTACAATGAGCAGTTCTTC. Translating it yields CASSLYSGGRIYNEQFF.

This clonotype has only a few counts. The chain has TRBV6-6 and TRBJ1-2, with 7 nucleotides matching TRBD1. This CDR3 is 13 amino acids long. Unmatched junction bases numbered 5, after V lost 6 bases and J lost 4 bases. Germline assignment: CDR1 MNHNY and CDR2 SVGAGI (reference sequence). CDR3: CASRTGTSYGYTF. As DNA, the CDR3 is TGTGCCAGCAGGACAGGGACGAGCTATGGCTACACCTTC.

The J gene is TRBJ2-1, the V gene TRBV5-1; D is unresolved. The J call may be mistaken, given a closer DNA end match to TRBJ2-7. The germline V gene has CDR1 SGHRS and CDR2 YFSETQ. The length of the CDR3 is 13 residues. The CDR3 nucleotides read TGCGCCAGCAGCTTGTCCACCTACAATGAGCAGTACTTC. This gives the protein CASSLSTYNEQYF.

This chain links TRBV20-1 with TRBJ2-1; 7 bases agree with TRBD1. Gene TRBJ2-7 matches the end of the DNA better, so the J call may be wrong. Germline V gives CDR1 DFQATT, CDR2 SNEGSKA (reference sequence). The CDR3 has 17 residues. The CDR3 here is CSARVVEGARADYEQYF. In DNA, the CDR3 is TGCAGTGCTAGAGTGGTTGAGGGGGCGCGGGCCGACTACGAGCAGTACTTC.

The gene calls are TRBV27 and TRBJ2-1; D not resolved. V lost 8 bases to trimming and J lost 6 bases, with 17 bases between them. The CDR3 is 14 amino acids. CDR1 and CDR2 (germline): MNHEY, SMNVEV (reference sequence). CDR3 bases: TGTGCCAGCCTGGGGATCCGATTCAGCAATGAGCAGTTCTTC. It specifies CASLGIRFSNEQFF.

The chain has TRBV2 and TRBJ1-6, with 10 bases lining up with TRBD1. Trimming at V came to 4 bases and at J to 6 bases, leaving 3 bases not matched to a gene. This CDR3 is 15 amino acids long. Germline V gene data show CDR1 as SNHLY and CDR2 as FYNNEI. The CDR3 region is CASSGGDRGNSPLHF. The CDR3, as DNA: TGTGCCAGCAGTGGGGGGGACAGGGGTAATTCACCCCTCCACTTT.

The V and J genes are TRBV24-1 and TRBJ2-6; no clear D. Germline CDR1 KGHDR, CDR2 SFDVKD. The germline V and J ends were trimmed by 4 bases and 0 bases, with 9 bases remaining between them. This CDR3 is built from 16 residues. This CDR3 reads CATSDLPDSGANVLTF. CDR3 DNA: TGTGCCACCAGTGACTTGCCGGACTCTGGGGCCAACGTCCTGACTTTC.

This chain links TRBV6-2 or TRBV6-3 with TRBJ2-5; 7 bases fit TRBD1. The J call may not be correct, given that the DNA end is closer to TRBJ2-7. The germline V gene encodes CDR1 MNHEY and CDR2 SVGEGT. The CDR3 is 11 amino acids. The CDR3 DNA is TGTGCCATCTCACAGGGGTACGAGCAGTACTTC. Translated, it gives CAISQGYEQYF.

In this sample, this clonotype turned up a few times. J is TRBJ2-3 and V is TRBV28; 8 bases fit TRBD1. The CDR3 runs to 15 residues. The V gene end was trimmed by 5 bases and the J gene end by 4 bases; junction bases not matched to a gene: 8. Germline V gene lookup returns CDR1 MDHEN and CDR2 SYDVKM. CDR3 in DNA: TGTGCCAGCAGTCCCCGGACAGGGTTGTCAGATACGCAGTATTTT. Its protein product is CASSPRTGLSDTQYF. Full variable domain (outside the CDR3, taken from reference TRBV28 and TRBJ2-3): DVKVTQSSRYLVKRTGEKVFLECVQDMDHENMFWYRQDPGLGLRLIYFSYDVKMKEKGDIPEGYSVSREKKERFSLILESASTNQTSMYLCASSPRTGLSDTQYFGPGTRLTVL.

CDR3 in DNA: TGCGCCAGCAGCCAAGAGGGGCTAGCGGAATTAAACATTCAGTACTTC. This encodes CASSQEGLAELNIQYF. V usage is TRBV4-1 and J usage is TRBJ2-4, with TRBD2 matching 7 bases. The germline gives CDR1 MGHRA, CDR2 YSYEKL. V was clipped by 0 bases and J by 6 bases; unmatched bases: 8. The CDR3 loop spans 16 amino acids.

The rearrangement uses TRBV6-1 and TRBJ2-1, with 12 nucleotides matching TRBD1. The CDR3 is 15 amino acids. Germline CDR1 is MNHNS and CDR2 is SASEGT. Germline trimming cut 2 bases from V and 9 bases from J; bases unmatched to any gene: 5. The CDR3 DNA reads TGTGCCAGCAGTGAAATAGGGACAGGGGGCCGTGAGCAGTTCTTC. This sequence encodes CASSEIGTGGREQFF.

This clonotype was observed a handful of times. The gene calls are TRBV7-2 and TRBJ1-5; 9 bases fit TRBD1. Looked up from germline, CDR1 is SGHTA and CDR2 is FQGNSA. Losses at the gene ends were 4 bases for V and 7 bases for J; bases not matched to a gene: 5. The CDR3 is made up of 14 amino acids. The CDR3 DNA follows: TGTGCCAGCAGCTCTGGGGACAGGGTACAGCCCCAGCATTTT. This encodes CASSSGDRVQPQHF. Supplemented by reference TRBV7-2 and TRBJ1-5, the full variable domain reads GAGVSQSPSNKVTEKGKDVELRCDPISGHTALYWYRQSLGQGLEFLIYFQGNSAPDKSGLPSDRFSAERTGGSVSTLTIQRTQQEDSAVYLCASSSGDRVQPQHFGDGTRLSIL.

In regard to this clonotype: The junction departs from germline at one end; a sequencing error may be responsible. This chain connects TRBV28 to TRBJ2-5, with TRBD2 matching 8 bases. The CDR3 sequence is 16 residues long. Germline lookup yields CDR1 MDHEN and CDR2 SYDVKM. The CDR3 spells CAGSTGGGRLQETQYF. In DNA form, the CDR3 reads TGTGCCGGCAGCACGGGTGGCGGGAGGCTCCAAGAGACCCAGTACTTC.

This sequence joins TRBV6-1 and TRBJ2-3, with D perhaps TRBD2 (5 bases). The CDR3 is made up of 13 amino acids. From germline, CDR1 is MNHNS and CDR2 SASEGT. Trimming pared 3 bases from V and 7 bases from J, leaving 11 bases between. In DNA, the CDR3 is TGTGCCAGCAGTGACGGACTTCGAAATACGCAGTATTTT. Residues: CASSDGLRNTQYF.

The rearrangement joins TRBV7-2 to TRBJ2-5; 7 bases agree with TRBD2. The junction had 7 bases not matched to a gene; V was cut back by 4 bases and J by 2 bases. Germline-derived CDR1 and CDR2 are SGHTA and FQGNSA. The CDR3 runs to 15 residues. In nucleotides, the CDR3 is TGTGCCAGCAGCTCTTCTCCGGGAGGACAAGAGACCCAGTACTTC. This translates into CASSSSPGGQETQYF.

The rearrangement uses TRBV2 and TRBJ2-2; TRBD2 matches at 7 bases. The CDR3 sequence is 14 residues long. CDR1 and CDR2 (germline): SNHLY, FYNNEI. V was pared by 8 bases and J by 1 base, with 4 bases of the junction left unmatched. CDR3 nucleotides: TGTGCCAGCCAAGCGGGGCAGAACACCGGGGAGCTGTTTTTT. It encodes CASQAGQNTGELFF.

V is TRBV7-2 and J is TRBJ2-5; TRBD1 matches at 7 bases. The CDR3 consists of 15 residues. Trimming cost V 3 bases and J 2 bases; bases outside gene matches: 6. Per the germline V gene, CDR1 is SGHTA and CDR2 is FQGNSA. Here the CDR3 reads CASSFQGTVQETQYF. The CDR3 nucleotides read TGTGCCAGCAGCTTCCAAGGGACAGTACAAGAGACCCAGTACTTC.

The chain is built from TRBV20-1 and TRBJ1-2; D is unresolved. Looked up from germline, CDR1 is DFQATT and CDR2 is SNEGSKA (reference sequence). V was trimmed by 6 bases and J by 1 base, leaving 15 bases between them. The CDR3 extends over 14 amino acids. CDR3 DNA sequence: TGCAGTGCGAGTAACGCAGCTTTTAACTATGGCTACACCTTC. Its protein is CSASNAAFNYGYTF.

This clonotype has a handful of counts. The CDR3 loop reads CASRLLGQGTLHQPQHF. The CDR3 nucleotides read TGTGCCAGCAGACTACTCGGACAGGGGACTTTACATCAGCCCCAGCATTTT. The chain uses TRBV27 and TRBJ1-5, with 9 bases that match TRBD1. Germline V gene sequence: CDR1 MNHEY, CDR2 SMNVEV (reference sequence). Trimming removed 6 bases from V and 5 bases from J; junction bases left unmatched: 14. The CDR3 extends over 17 amino acids.

This clonotype was seen only once. This sequence joins TRBV6-5 and TRBJ1-5, with TRBD1 as a possible D gene (6 bases). V was pared by 4 bases and J by 7 bases, with 11 bases between. The CDR3 loop spans 13 amino acids. CDR1 and CDR2 (germline): MNHEY, SVGAGI. CDR3 nucleotides: TGTGCCAGCAGTTTTACAACAGGGCAGCCCCAGCATTTT. Its translation is CASSFTTGQPQHF.

The chain has TRBV4-3 and TRBJ2-5, with 9 positions matching TRBD2. CDR3 length: 15 residues. V was pared by 4 bases and J by 5 bases, with 8 bases of the junction left unmatched. Per germline, CDR1 LGHNA and CDR2 YSLEER. The CDR3: CASSLQGSGSETQYF. CDR3 in DNA: TGCGCCAGCAGCCTTCAGGGTAGCGGGAGTGAGACCCAGTACTTC.

This chain links TRBV5-6 with TRBJ2-7; no definite D call. Per the germline V gene, CDR1 is SGHDT and CDR2 is YYEEEE. This CDR3 spans 15 amino acids. The V end lost 2 bases, the J end lost 0 bases, and 12 bases lay between the germline ends. The CDR3 spells CASSFSRDPSYEQYF. Written as DNA, the CDR3 is TGTGCCAGCAGCTTTTCTAGGGATCCCTCCTACGAGCAGTACTTC.

The rearrangement joins TRBV6-2 or TRBV6-3 to TRBJ2-6; 13 bases are a match to TRBD2. The ends lost 2 bases at V and 0 bases at J; junction bases unmatched: 7. The CDR3 has 20 amino acids. Germline CDR1 reads MNHEY; CDR2 reads SVGEGT. The CDR3 DNA reads as TGTGCCAGCAGTTACCCTCGGACTAGCGGGAGAGCCTCTGGGGCCAACGTCCTGACTTTC. It yields the protein CASSYPRTSGRASGANVLTF.

The chain combines TRBV3-1 with TRBJ2-7; weak D call: TRBD2 (5 bases). Between the trimmed V and J ends, which lost 2 bases and 3 bases, there was a span of 14 bases. The CDR3 totals 15 residues. Germline CDR1 is LGHDT and CDR2 is YNNKEL (reference sequence). CDR3 coding DNA: TGTGCCAGCAGCCAAAGCTCCCCAGGAGGCTACGAGCAGTACTTC. Its protein is CASSQSSPGGYEQYF.

The chain is built from TRBV11-3 and TRBJ2-5; D perhaps matches TRBD2 (5 bases). The end of the DNA is better explained by TRBJ2-7, so the J call may be wrong. The CDR3 has 17 amino acids. Looked up from germline, CDR1 is SGHNT and CDR2 is YENEEA. As DNA, the CDR3 is TGTGCCAGCAGCCGCCCCTCCGGGGAGTCATGGACCTACGAGCAGTACTTC. Its protein product is CASSRPSGESWTYEQYF.